Described below is a single TCR beta chain sequence and its context. The table came from immunoSEQ multiplex PCR; TCRdb's copy has only in-frame clones and leaves some out. The sample lists 30,000 or so clones, 83% occurring once. This entry comes from a study of blood T cell repertoires in COVID-19. Study details: The United States, Italy and Spain provided the acute and convalescent COVID-19 samples. PBMCs, B-cell-depleted T cells, or T cells were the source of the cDNA or gDNA that made up the material.

The clonotype was recovered from a man over 45 with acute or convalescent COVID-19. Input material: peripheral blood.

The CDR3 DNA reads TGTGCCAGCCAAAACCAGGGCCCCTACGAGCAGTACTTC. Amino acids: CASQNQGPYEQYF. The V gene is TRBV28, the J gene TRBJ2-7; tentatively, D is TRBD1 (5 bases). Germline-derived CDR1 and CDR2 are MDHEN and SYDVKM. V gave up 8 bases and J gave up 2 bases, with 13 bases separating them. This CDR3 is 13 amino acids long.